Listed below are T cell receptor beta chains from one sample, sequenced in a study of cytomegalovirus exposure and HLA in healthy donors. Sequencing used immunoSEQ multiplex PCR; TCRdb keeps in-frame clones, though not all of them. This repertoire shows some 200,000 clones, about four fifths found once; its top ten account for around 2.8%. Sequencing was carried out using PBMCs. The origin of the receptors is a woman aged 45-65 years in good health and CMV-seropositive. Each CDR3 is given with its conserved first and last residue. Only part of the rows carry a size: once, few, many, or a class if the clone is expanded.

clone size	V gene	J gene	CDR3 protein
.	TRBV16	TRBJ1-3	CASSLNRVGNTIYF
.	TRBV5-1	TRBJ2-1	CASSLAGGSNEQFF
.	TRBV7-9	TRBJ2-7	CASSSGGEQYF
few	TRBV28	TRBJ2-7	CASSLPGETYEQYF
.	TRBV19	TRBJ2-3	CASSIDSYTQYF
.	TRBV10-3	TRBJ2-3	CAIRPPGGRTDTQYF
.	TRBV6-1	TRBJ1-6	CASRGSSYNSPLHF
.	TRBV7-3	TRBJ2-2	CASSPPTGGTGELFF
.	TRBV11-2	TRBJ2-2	CASSAGQINTGELFF
.	TRBV4-1	TRBJ2-5	CASSQGGQLRETQYF
once	TRBV18	TRBJ2-5	CASSRDLRGQETQYF
.	TRBV10-3	TRBJ1-2	CAISSGTELNYGYTF
.	TRBV5-1	TRBJ2-5	CASSLAREETQYF
few	TRBV7-6	TRBJ1-1	CASSLTGELGEAFF
.	TRBV4-1	TRBJ2-1	CASSQEITGTGRNEQFF
.	TRBV5-4	TRBJ1-2	CASRQRTANYGYTF
few	TRBV10-1	TRBJ1-1	CASSERPTGTGAFF
.	TRBV6-5	TRBJ2-1	CASRRTGVYNEQFF
.	TRBV28	TRBJ2-2	CASRTAAMGLFF
.	TRBV18	TRBJ1-6	CASSPREGSNSPLHF
.	TRBV18	TRBJ1-2	CASSPTAQGDYGYTF
.	TRBV4-1	TRBJ2-7	CASSQEGIREQYF
.	TRBV6-5	TRBJ1-2	CASSYSNGFLDGYTF
.	TRBV18	TRBJ2-7	CASSPGRRYYEQYF
.	TRBV6-1	TRBJ1-5	CASSEGQVNQPQHF
.	TRBV5-1	TRBJ1-2	CASNPGQGHYGYTF
.	TRBV5-1	TRBJ2-5	CASSSTGQETQYF
.	TRBV5-6	TRBJ2-1	CASSIRDYRSVF
.	TRBV7-9	TRBJ2-5	CASSSRSTSGETQYF
few	TRBV7-7	TRBJ1-4	CASSPGEGILFF
.	TRBV10-3	TRBJ2-2	CAMQKGTGELFF
.	TRBV5-1	TRBJ2-1	CASSLLRLSDEQFF
.	TRBV5-8	TRBJ2-7	CASSPQDRAYEQYF
.	TRBV18	TRBJ1-2	CASSSSGSGTAYGYTF
.	TRBV25-1	TRBJ2-1	CASGRGTSSYNEQFF